This T cell receptor (beta chain) was sequenced in a study of T-cell reconstitution after alpha-beta-depleted transplantation in children. CDR3 length: 15 amino acids. V lost 5 bases and J 1 base, leaving 15 bases between the germline ends. CDR1 and CDR2 from the germline V gene are SEHNR and FQNEAQ (reference sequence). In this sample, this clonotype turned up many times. Unique molecular identifiers were incorporated when the TCRbeta library was constructed. Using its own MiXCR run on the PCR reads, TCRdb lists one record per CDR3 protein. This repertoire shows 420,000 or so distinct CDR3 sequences, 11% found once; its top ten account for over 4.5%.

The sample in question was PBMCs from the stem cell graft donor, obtained from the stem cell graft. The clonotype comes from a human donor who donated a stem cell graft to a child with acute myeloid leukemia. The chain has TRBV7-9 and TRBJ2-7; TRBD2 is a possible D gene (5 bases). CDR3 sequence reads: CASSGVGERSYEQYF. The CDR3 nucleotides are TGTGCCAGCAGCGGGGTCGGGGAGAGGTCCTACGAGCAGTACTTC.